The next 9 T cell receptor beta chains were all read from a single sample in a study of control samples from healthy donors and cancer patients. Produced via immunoSEQ multiplex PCR; TCRdb's table is partial and in-frame only. The sample yields 150,000 to 200,000 clones, approximately 90% seen once. The sample was blood. All receptors come from a woman aged 30 to 39 in good health.

The chain joins TRBV19 to TRBJ1-2; tentatively, D is TRBD1 (5 bases). The CDR3 loop spans 14 amino acids. Trimming pared 5 bases from V and 4 bases from J, leaving 14 bases between. CDR1 and CDR2 from the germline V gene are LNHDA and SQIVND (reference sequence). The CDR3 nucleotides read TGTGCCAGTAGTTCTGGGGCCGCGGGCTATGGCTACACCTTC. It translates to CASSSGAAGYGYTF.

Details on this clone: This CDR3 is also generated by other DNA sequences in the sample. The J gene is TRBJ2-3, the V gene TRBV6-6; no clear D. CDR3 length equals 14 residues. With 0 bases removed from V and 0 bases from J, the gap between germline ends came to 4 bases. Germline-derived CDR1 and CDR2 are MNHNY and SVGAGI (reference sequence). The CDR3 protein is CASSYSRSTDTQYF. As DNA, the CDR3 is TGTGCCAGCAGTTACTCGAGGAGCACAGATACGCAGTATTTT.

The chain is built from TRBV30 and TRBJ1-6; no clear D gene. This CDR3 comprises 15 residues. Germline CDR1 GTSNPN, CDR2 SVGIG (reference sequence). V lost 1 base and J lost 4, with 11 bases in between. CDR3 DNA sequence: TGTGCCTGGAGTGCAGGAGGGCCTTATAATTCACCCCTCCACTTT. Amino acids: CAWSAGGPYNSPLHF.

Concerning this clone: One junction end disagrees with the germline gene, perhaps due to a read error. J is TRBJ1-1 and V is TRBV3-1 (or the pseudogene TRBV3-2), with a possible D match to TRBD1 (5 bases). CDR1 and CDR2 (germline): LGHDT, YNNKEL (reference sequence). The CDR3 contains 13 residues. CDR3 sequence reads: CASSQQADSLTSF. CDR3 DNA: TGTGCCAGCAGCCAACAAGCAGACAGCTTGACCAGTTTT.

This clone was seen a handful of times. V and J are TRBV4-1 and TRBJ2-7; tentative D call: TRBD1 (5 bases). Deletions cut 2 bases from V and 12 bases from J, with 14 bases between. The CDR3 loop spans 12 amino acids. Germline V gene data show CDR1 as MGHRA and CDR2 as YSYEKL. CDR3 amino acids: CASSQPEGARYF. Here the CDR3 DNA reads TGCGCCAGCAGCCAACCCGAAGGGGCGCGGTACTTC.

A single count supports this clone. V gene TRBV28 combines with J gene TRBJ2-3; 10 bases are shared with TRBD1. CDR3 length equals 16 residues. V trimming: 5 bases; J trimming: 2 bases; junction bases outside the gene matches: 7. Germline CDR1 reads MDHEN; CDR2 reads SYDVKM. CDR3 nucleotides: TGTGCCAGCAGTCCGACGGGACAGGGGAACACAGATACGCAGTATTTT. Its protein product is CASSPTGQGNTDTQYF.

The rearrangement uses TRBV29-1 and TRBJ1-2, with D unclear. This CDR3 region has 13 residues. With 1 base removed from V and 3 bases from J, the gap between germline ends came to 9 bases. The germline CDR1 and CDR2 sequences are SQVTM and ANQGSEA. CDR3 DNA sequence: TGCAGCGTTGAAGCCCGGTACGACTATGGCTACACCTTC. Its protein product is CSVEARYDYGYTF.

About this clone itself: Other DNA sequences of this sample code for an identical CDR3. This sequence joins TRBV18 and TRBJ2-2; D remains unclear. Trimming left V 3 bases short and J 5 bases short, with 4 bases between. Per the germline V gene, CDR1 is KGHSH and CDR2 is LQKENI. The length of the CDR3 is 12 residues. The CDR3 bases are TGTGCCAGCTCACCTAGTACCGGGGAGCTGTTTTTT. Its protein product is CASSPSTGELFF.

As DNA, the CDR3 is TGTGCCAGCAGCCGACTAGCGGGAGATGACAATGAGCAGTTCTTC. It specifies CASSRLAGDDNEQFF. The genes are TRBV6-6 and TRBJ2-1; 12 bases map to TRBD2. Germline V CDR1 and CDR2: MNHNY, SVGAGI (reference sequence). With 6 bases clipped from V and 5 bases from J, the junction kept 5 bases outside the gene matches. This CDR3 contains 15 residues.